Detailed here is one T cell receptor (beta chain). Its antigen remains unidentified. This entry comes from a study of shared clonotypes between healthy human individuals. Germline V lookup: CDR1 LNHNV, CDR2 YYDKDF (reference sequence). This CDR3 region has 12 residues. Trimming took 1 base from V and 5 from J, leaving 5 bases between them. Investigators divided CD4+ cells into CD45RA+ naive and CD45RA-negative memory subsets. Study findings and constraints: Though the depth was large, rarefaction showed that sorted-subset sequencing was incomplete.

Assay: immunoSEQ multiplex PCR; the TCRdb copy retains only in-frame clones and omits some. Of 950,000 to 1,300,000 clones listed, about 75% are singletons. What was sequenced was memory CD4+ T cells sorted from blood. Stated subset: CD45RA-negative fraction. This clonotype was obtained from a man between 18 and 35 years old in good health. V and J are TRBV15 and TRBJ2-5; D gene ambiguous. The CDR3 spells CATSRGEETQYF. CDR3 DNA sequence: TGTGCCACCAGCAGAGGTGAGGAGACCCAGTACTTC.